This passage covers 8 T cell receptor beta chains from one sample sequenced in a study of radiotherapy plus CTLA-4 blockade in lung cancer. Only in-frame clones appear in the TCRdb table, and some are missing; sequencing was by immunoSEQ multiplex PCR. The data hold 80,000 or so clones, with 60% to 85% observed a single time. The sequenced sample was peripheral blood, obtained from a patient treated with radiotherapy plus ipilimumab. The source of these receptors is a human donor with non-small cell lung cancer who had a partial response to radiotherapy plus ipilimumab. Some clones in this sample may be carry-over from other donors' samples.

The chain has TRBV18 and TRBJ1-1, with D unclear. Germline V gives CDR1 KGHSH, CDR2 LQKENI. Trimming cost V 4 bases and J 6 bases, with 15 bases left between them. The CDR3 consists of 14 residues. CDR3 DNA sequence: TGTGCCAGCTCACATAAGTCCGGAGGTGCTGAAGCTTTCTTT. As protein: CASSHKSGGAEAFF.

The rearrangement uses TRBV30 and TRBJ2-3, with TRBD2 as a possible D gene (6 bases). Germline CDR1 GTSNPN, CDR2 SVGIG (reference sequence). Trimming removed 2 bases from V and 13 bases from J, with 22 bases in between. The CDR3 loop spans 14 amino acids. This CDR3 is CAWSPSPAAGRKYF. The CDR3 DNA reads TGTGCCTGGAGTCCCTCCCCCGCAGCCGGGAGAAAGTATTTT.

V usage is TRBV5-1 and J usage is TRBJ2-1; 11 positions match TRBD2. V lost 0 bases to trimming and J lost 6 bases; unmatched junction nucleotides: 5. Germline V lookup: CDR1 SGHRS, CDR2 YFSETQ. The CDR3 loop spans 16 amino acids. The CDR3 loop is CASSLGSSGRANEQFF. The CDR3 DNA reads TGCGCCAGCAGCTTGGGAAGTAGCGGGAGGGCCAATGAGCAGTTCTTC.

The chain uses TRBV28 and TRBJ1-5; 7 nucleotides line up with TRBD1. V gave up 6 bases and J gave up 7 bases; unmatched junction bases: 9. The CDR3 totals 14 residues. Germline V lookup: CDR1 MDHEN, CDR2 SYDVKM. The CDR3 DNA reads as TGTGCCAGCAGGGGTGCGAGGGGGCAACAGCCCCAGCATTTT. Encoded protein: CASRGARGQQPQHF.

The rearrangement links TRBV6-7 to TRBJ2-7; 7 nucleotides line up with TRBD2. TRBV6-7 is treated as an ORF (open reading frame) with a function not yet certain. Trimming took 5 bases from V and 5 from J; bases not matched to a gene: 12. CDR3 length: 15 amino acids. For the CDR3, the DNA is TGTGCCAGCAGTACGCGCGGGAGACGAGTCGACGAGCAGTACTTC. Protein product: CASSTRGRRVDEQYF.

There are a few counts of this clone. This rearrangement joins TRBV14 to TRBJ1-1, with TRBD1 identical over 9 bases. Germline V lookup: CDR1 SGHDN, CDR2 FVKESK. Unmatched junction bases numbered 9, after V lost 0 bases and J lost 4 bases. This CDR3 has 17 residues. The CDR3 sequence is CASSQDGGQGRVTEAFF. CDR3 coding DNA: TGTGCCAGCAGCCAAGATGGCGGACAGGGGAGGGTCACTGAAGCTTTCTTT.

The count of this clone is one. The J gene is TRBJ2-2, the V gene TRBV19; TRBD1 might be the D (6 bases). Trimming removed 7 bases at V and 4 bases at J, with 13 bases between. The CDR3 has 14 residues. Germline lookup yields CDR1 LNHDA and CDR2 SQIVND (reference sequence). CDR3 coding DNA: TGTGCCAGTACCCAACAGGGTGGCACCGGGGAGCTGTTTTTT. Its protein is CASTQQGGTGELFF.

The sample holds a few counts of this clone. The chain links TRBV19 to TRBJ2-5; TRBD1 might be the D (5 bases). The CDR3 is 13 residues long. Germline lookup yields CDR1 LNHDA and CDR2 SQIVND (reference sequence). The V end lost 8 bases, the J end lost 5 bases, and 15 bases lay between the germline ends. The CDR3 nucleotides are TGTGCCAGTGCCTCTCAGGGTTCGGAGACCCAGTACTTC. This codes for CASASQGSETQYF.